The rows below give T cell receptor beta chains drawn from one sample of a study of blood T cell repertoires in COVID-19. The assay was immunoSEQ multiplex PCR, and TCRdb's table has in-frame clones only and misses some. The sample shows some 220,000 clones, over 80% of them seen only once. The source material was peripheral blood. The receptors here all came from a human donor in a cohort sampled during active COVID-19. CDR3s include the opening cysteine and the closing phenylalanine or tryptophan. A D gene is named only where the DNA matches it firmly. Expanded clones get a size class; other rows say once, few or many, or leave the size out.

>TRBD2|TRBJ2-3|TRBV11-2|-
TGTGCCAGCAGCTTATGGCTAGCGGGGAGCACAGATACGCAGTATTTT
CASSLWLAGSTDTQYF
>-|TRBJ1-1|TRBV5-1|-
TGCGCCAGCAGCTTGATCCAAAACACTGAAGCTTTCTTT
CASSLIQNTEAFF
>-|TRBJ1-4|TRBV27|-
TGTGCCAGCAGTTTGCAGGAAAATGAAAAACTGTTTTTT
CASSLQENEKLFF
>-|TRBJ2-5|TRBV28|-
TGTGCCAGCGGGCGAGAGACCCAGTACTTC
CASGRETQYF
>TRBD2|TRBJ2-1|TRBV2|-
TGTGCCAGCAGTTCCGGGACTAGCGGGAATTATGAGCAGTTCTTC
CASSSGTSGNYEQFF
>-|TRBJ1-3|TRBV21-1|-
TGTGCCAGCAGCATCCGTGGACAGGTGTCTGGAAACACCATATATTTT
CASSIRGQVSGNTIYF
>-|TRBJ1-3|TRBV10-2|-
TGCGCCAGCAGTGACCCCACGAGCTCTGGAAACACCATATATTTT
CASSDPTSSGNTIYF
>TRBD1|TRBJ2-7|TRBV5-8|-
TGTGCCAGCAGCCGGGGACAGGGCGATCTCTACGAGCAGTACTTC
CASSRGQGDLYEQYF
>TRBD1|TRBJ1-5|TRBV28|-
TGTGCCAGCAGTTTATCAACGGGACAGCATCAGCCCCAGCATTTT
CASSLSTGQHQPQHF
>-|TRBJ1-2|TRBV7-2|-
TGTGCCAGCAGCCATTTTAAAAATTGGGTACAGGGCAACTATGGCTACACCTTC
CASSHFKNWVQGNYGYTF
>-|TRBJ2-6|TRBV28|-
TGTGCCAGCAAAGTCCTACAGTCCTCTGGGGCCAACGTCCTGACTTTC
CASKVLQSSGANVLTF
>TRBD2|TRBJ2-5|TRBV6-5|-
TGTGCCATTTCCCCCACTAGCGGGAGCCGACAGACCCAGTACTTC
CAISPTSGSRQTQYF
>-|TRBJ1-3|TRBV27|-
TGTGCCAGCGGCTTTCCTTCTGGAAACACCATATATTTT
CASGFPSGNTIYF
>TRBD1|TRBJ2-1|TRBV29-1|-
TGCAGCGTGCGGACAGGGATCTACAATGAGCAGTTCTTC
CSVRTGIYNEQFF
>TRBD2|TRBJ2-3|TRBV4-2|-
TGTGCCAGCAGCCAAGATCTTCCGGTAGCGGGAAGGTCAGATACGCAGTATTTT
CASSQDLPVAGRSDTQYF
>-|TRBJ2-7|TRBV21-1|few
TGTGCCAGCAGCAACCCCGACAGGAGCTCCTACGAGCAGTACTTC
CASSNPDRSSYEQYF
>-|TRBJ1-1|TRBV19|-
TGTGCCAGTAGTCCTAGGGTCGGGGGTCCGAGATATGCTGAAGCTTTCTTT
CASSPRVGGPRYAEAFF
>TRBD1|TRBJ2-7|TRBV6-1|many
TGTGCCAGCAGTGAAGAAAGGACAGGGAGCTACGAGCAGTACTTC
CASSEERTGSYEQYF
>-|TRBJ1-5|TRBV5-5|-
TGTGCCAGCAGCTTGGTCTGGTCCGGAGAACAGCCCCAGCATTTT
CASSLVWSGEQPQHF
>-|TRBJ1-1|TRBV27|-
TGTGCCAGCAGTTTAAAACAGTACACTGAAGCTTTCTTT
CASSLKQYTEAFF
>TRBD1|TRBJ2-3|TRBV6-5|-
TGTGCCAGCAGAGACAGGGGGACTACAGATACGCAGTATTTT
CASRDRGTTDTQYF
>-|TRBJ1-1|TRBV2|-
TGTGCCAGCAGTGAAGCATCGGGGGAAGCTTTCTTT
CASSEASGEAFF
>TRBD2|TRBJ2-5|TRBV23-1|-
TGCGCCAGCAGTCACCCAGACCCCAGGGTGGCGGGAGCGGGAGAGACCCAGTACTTC
CASSHPDPRVAGAGETQYF
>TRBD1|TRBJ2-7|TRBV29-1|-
TGCAGCGTTACCGGGACAGGGGGCTACGAGCAGTACTTC
CSVTGTGGYEQYF
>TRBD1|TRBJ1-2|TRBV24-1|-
TGTGCCACCAGACATTCCGGGACAGGGGTAAGCGGCTACACCTTC
CATRHSGTGVSGYTF
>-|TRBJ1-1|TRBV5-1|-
TGCGCCAGCATAGGCCAGGGGACGGACACTGAAGCTTTCTTT
CASIGQGTDTEAFF
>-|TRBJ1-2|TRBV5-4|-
TGTGCCAGCAGCCAGGACATTGACTATGGCTACACCTTC
CASSQDIDYGYTF